The 6 T cell receptor beta chains reported below all come from one sample, sequenced in a study of response to subunit inactivated influenza vaccine (dated by TCRdb to the late 2010s). The library was built by means of RT-PCR. Sequencer: Illumina HiSeq 2500. Through fastp at Q25 and MiXCR, TCRdb rebuilt clones from the public reads, retaining in-frame beta chains. Rows merge per CDR3 protein into single entries with the most common DNA and genes. For this sample there are over 650,000 distinct CDR3 sequences; roughly 20% appear just once. The leading ten clones occupy about a tenth of the sample. The sequencing used PBMCs from blood, collected more than 4 days after vaccination. The receptors originated from a man between 50 and 59 years old who received an inactivated influenza vaccine. Donor details come from another sample of the same person, matched by shared clones.

The chain recombines TRBV10-2 with TRBJ2-2; 11 bases are shared with TRBD2. There are 17 residues in the CDR3. Germline loops: CDR1 WSHSY, CDR2 SAAADI. The junction had 13 bases not matched to a gene; V was cut back by 6 bases and J by 7 bases. CDR3 bases: TGCGCCAGCAGCGTTCTAGCGGGAGGTCCCGCGGGCGGGGAGCTGTTTTTT. Translated, it gives CASSVLAGGPAGGELFF.

The chain is built from TRBV18 and TRBJ2-3; D not resolved. V was shortened by 4 bases and J by 0 bases, with 11 bases between the two germline ends. Germline V gives CDR1 KGHSH, CDR2 LQKENI. The CDR3 is made up of 15 amino acids. CDR3 protein: CASSRVALSTDTQYF. The CDR3 coding sequence is TGTGCCAGCTCACGGGTCGCACTGAGCACAGATACGCAGTATTTT.

The chain couples TRBV3-1 to TRBJ1-1, with D perhaps TRBD1 (5 bases). V was clipped by 3 bases and J by 6 bases, with 20 bases between them. This CDR3 has 16 amino acids. CDR1 and CDR2 from the germline V gene are LGHDT and YNNKEL (reference sequence). CDR3 sequence (DNA): TGTGCCAGCAGCCACATCGGTGGGGCCGGGGTCGCTGAAGCTTTCTTT. It specifies CASSHIGGAGVAEAFF.

The genes are TRBV5-1 and TRBJ2-1; TRBD2 agrees at 9 bases. CDR3 length equals 15 residues. Germline loops: CDR1 SGHRS, CDR2 YFSETQ. Trimming at V came to 4 bases and at J to 6 bases, leaving 8 bases not matched to a gene. Here the CDR3 reads CASSISGRAPNEQFF. The CDR3 DNA follows: TGCGCCAGCAGCATTAGCGGGAGAGCCCCCAATGAGCAGTTCTTC.

This clonotype came up a few times. The chain joins TRBV28 to TRBJ2-3; 10 nucleotides match TRBD1. This CDR3 has 16 residues. The germline V gene has CDR1 MDHEN and CDR2 SYDVKM. Unmatched junction bases numbered 13, after V lost 10 bases and J lost 3 bases. The CDR3 DNA sequence: TGTGCCACTCGGGCACCGGGACAGGGGTTAACAGATACGCAGTATTTT. Translated, it gives CATRAPGQGLTDTQYF.

This clonotype was counted only a few times. The chain uses TRBV20-1 and TRBJ1-2; D is unresolved. The germline CDR1 and CDR2 sequences are DFQATT and SNEGSKA (reference sequence). V lost 5 bases, J lost 4 bases, and 14 bases lay in between. There are 13 residues in the CDR3. The CDR3 nucleotides read TGCAGTGCTTCGGACGGACCCCTCTATGGCTACACCTTC. It specifies CSASDGPLYGYTF.